Described below is a single TCR beta chain sequence and its context. Seattle-derived patients entered the study during active infection and were followed longitudinally. Assay used: immunoSEQ multiplex PCR; TCRdb lists only in-frame clones, some missing. The table records 250,000 to 300,000 clones, approximately 90% of them present only once. V gave up 4 bases and J gave up 7 bases, with 14 bases separating them. CDR3 size: 14 residues. CDR1 is MGHRA, CDR2 YSYEKL, per germline. This specimen comes from a study of blood T cell repertoires in COVID-19. The material sequenced was peripheral blood. This chain uses TRBV4-1 with TRBJ2-1; tentative D call: TRBD1 (6 bases). The TCR sequence derives from a woman younger than 45 with COVID-19, enrolled during active disease. CDR3 amino acids: CASSLQGPWNEQFF. Written as DNA, the CDR3 is TGCGCCAGCAGCCTACAGGGCCCTTGGAATGAGCAGTTCTTC.